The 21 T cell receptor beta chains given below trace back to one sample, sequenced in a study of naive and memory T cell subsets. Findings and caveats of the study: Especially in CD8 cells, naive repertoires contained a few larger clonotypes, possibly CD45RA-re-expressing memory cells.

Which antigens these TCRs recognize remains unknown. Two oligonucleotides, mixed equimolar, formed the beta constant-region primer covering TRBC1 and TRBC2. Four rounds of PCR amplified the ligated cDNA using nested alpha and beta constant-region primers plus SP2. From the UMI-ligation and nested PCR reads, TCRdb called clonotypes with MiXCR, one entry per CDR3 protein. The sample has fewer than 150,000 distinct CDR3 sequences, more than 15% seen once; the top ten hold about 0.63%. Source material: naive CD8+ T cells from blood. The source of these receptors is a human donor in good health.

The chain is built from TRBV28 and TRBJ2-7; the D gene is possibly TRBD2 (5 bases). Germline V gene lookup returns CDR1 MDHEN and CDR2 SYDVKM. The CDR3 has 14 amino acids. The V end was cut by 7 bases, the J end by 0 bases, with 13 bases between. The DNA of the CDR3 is TGTGCCAGCACCCGGACGGGAAGCTCCTACGAGCAGTACTTC. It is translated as CASTRTGSSYEQYF.

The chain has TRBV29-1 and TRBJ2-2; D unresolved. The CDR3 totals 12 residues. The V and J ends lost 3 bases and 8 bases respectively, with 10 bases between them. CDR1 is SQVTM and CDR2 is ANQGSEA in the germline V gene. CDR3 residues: CSVDSGSGELFF. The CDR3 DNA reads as TGCAGCGTTGATTCAGGTTCGGGGGAGCTGTTTTTT.

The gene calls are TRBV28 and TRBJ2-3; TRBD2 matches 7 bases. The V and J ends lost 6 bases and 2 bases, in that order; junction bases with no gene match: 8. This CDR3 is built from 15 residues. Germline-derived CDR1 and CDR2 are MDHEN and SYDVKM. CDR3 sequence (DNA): TGTGCCAGCAGGACCCTAGCGGCCATCACAGATACGCAGTATTTT. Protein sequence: CASRTLAAITDTQYF.

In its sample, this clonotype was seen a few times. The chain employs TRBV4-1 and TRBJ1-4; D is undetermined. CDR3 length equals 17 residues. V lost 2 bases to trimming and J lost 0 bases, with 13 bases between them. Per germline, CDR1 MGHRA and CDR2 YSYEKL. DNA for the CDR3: TGCGCCAGCAGCCAACTGGCCTCGGGTGCAACTAATGAAAAACTGTTTTTT. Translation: CASSQLASGATNEKLFF.

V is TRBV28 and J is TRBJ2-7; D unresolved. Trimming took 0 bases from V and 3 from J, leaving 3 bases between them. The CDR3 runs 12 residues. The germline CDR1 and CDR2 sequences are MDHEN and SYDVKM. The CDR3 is CASSLWGYEQYF. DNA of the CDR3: TGTGCCAGCAGTTTATGGGGCTACGAGCAGTACTTC.

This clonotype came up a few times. The CDR3: CASSAGTVISSNQPQHF. CDR3 coding DNA: TGTGCCAGCAGCGCCGGGACGGTAATAAGTAGCAATCAGCCCCAGCATTTT. The V call is TRBV9, the J call TRBJ1-5, with D possibly matching TRBD1 (5 bases). V dropped 3 bases and J dropped 0 bases, with 16 bases sitting between them. The CDR3 spans 17 residues. Germline CDR1 is SGDLS and CDR2 is YYNGEE.

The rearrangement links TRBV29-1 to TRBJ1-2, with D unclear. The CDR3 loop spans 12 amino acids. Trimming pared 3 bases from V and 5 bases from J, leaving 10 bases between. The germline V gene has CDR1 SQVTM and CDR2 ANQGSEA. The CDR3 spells CSVEYSEYGYTF. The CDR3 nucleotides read TGCAGCGTTGAGTACTCCGAGTATGGCTACACCTTC. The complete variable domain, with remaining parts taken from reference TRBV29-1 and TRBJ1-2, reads SAVISQKPSRDICQRGTSLTIQCQVDSQVTMMFWYRQQPGQSLTLIATANQGSEATYESGFVIDKFPISRPNLTFSTLTVSNMSPEDSSIYLCSVEYSEYGYTFGSGTRLTVV.

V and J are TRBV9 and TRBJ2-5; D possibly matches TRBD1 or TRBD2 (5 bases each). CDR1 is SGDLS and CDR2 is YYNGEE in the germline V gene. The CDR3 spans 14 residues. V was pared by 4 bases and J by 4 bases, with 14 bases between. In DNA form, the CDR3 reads TGTGCCAGCAGCCCCCGGTCCGGGGCAGAGACCCAGTACTTC. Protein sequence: CASSPRSGAETQYF.

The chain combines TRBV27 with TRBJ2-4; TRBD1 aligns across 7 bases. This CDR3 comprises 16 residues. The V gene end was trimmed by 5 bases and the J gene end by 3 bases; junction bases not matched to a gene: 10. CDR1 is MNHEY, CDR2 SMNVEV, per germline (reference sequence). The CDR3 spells CASSMTGIGGKNIQYF. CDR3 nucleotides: TGTGCCAGCAGTATGACAGGGATTGGGGGCAAAAACATTCAGTACTTC.

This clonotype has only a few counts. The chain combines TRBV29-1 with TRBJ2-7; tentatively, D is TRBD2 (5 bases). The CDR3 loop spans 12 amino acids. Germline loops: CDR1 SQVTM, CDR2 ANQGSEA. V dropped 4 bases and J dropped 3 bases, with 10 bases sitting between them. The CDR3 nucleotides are TGCAGCGTTGCTGCGGGTCGCTACGAGCAGTACTTC. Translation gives CSVAAGRYEQYF.

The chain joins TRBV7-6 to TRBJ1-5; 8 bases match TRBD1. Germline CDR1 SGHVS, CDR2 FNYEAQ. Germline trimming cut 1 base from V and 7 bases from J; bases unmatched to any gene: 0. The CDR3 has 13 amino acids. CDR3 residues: CASSLGQGQPQHF. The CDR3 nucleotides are TGTGCCAGCAGCTTAGGACAGGGGCAGCCCCAGCATTTT.

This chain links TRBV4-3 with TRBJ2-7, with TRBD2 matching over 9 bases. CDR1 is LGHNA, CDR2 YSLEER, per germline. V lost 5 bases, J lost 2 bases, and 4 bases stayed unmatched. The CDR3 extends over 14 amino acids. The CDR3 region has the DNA TGCGCCAGCAGCGTTGCTAGCGGGGCCTACGAGCAGTACTTC. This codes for CASSVASGAYEQYF.

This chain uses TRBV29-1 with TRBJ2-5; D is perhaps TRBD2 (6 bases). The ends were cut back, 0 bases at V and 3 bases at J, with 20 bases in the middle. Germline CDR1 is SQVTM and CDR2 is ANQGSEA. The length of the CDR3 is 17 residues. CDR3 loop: CSVEDLGLVGGKETQYF. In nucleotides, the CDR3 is TGCAGCGTTGAAGATCTCGGGTTGGTGGGAGGAAAAGAGACCCAGTACTTC.

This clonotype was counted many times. CDR3 residues: CATERERGSGEQFF. The CDR3 DNA reads as TGTGCCACCGAGCGGGAGCGGGGTTCGGGTGAGCAGTTCTTC. The J gene is TRBJ2-1, the V gene TRBV28; 8 nucleotides agree with TRBD2. The CDR3 has 14 amino acids. CDR1 is MDHEN, CDR2 SYDVKM, per germline. The V and J ends lost 10 bases and 9 bases, in that order; junction bases with no gene match: 14.

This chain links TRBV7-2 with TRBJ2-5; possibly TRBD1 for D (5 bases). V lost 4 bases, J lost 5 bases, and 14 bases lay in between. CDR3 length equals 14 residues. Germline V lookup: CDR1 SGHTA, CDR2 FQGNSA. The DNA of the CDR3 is TGTGCCAGCAGCTCGATTTGGGGCCTGGAGACCCAGTACTTC. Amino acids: CASSSIWGLETQYF.

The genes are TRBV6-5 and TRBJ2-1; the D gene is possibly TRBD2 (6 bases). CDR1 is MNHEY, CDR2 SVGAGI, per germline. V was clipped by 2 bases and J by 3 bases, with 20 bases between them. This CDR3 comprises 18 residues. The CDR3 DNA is TGTGCCAGCAGTTACCGGGACTTCCAAACCCATAACTACAATGAGCAGTTCTTC. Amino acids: CASSYRDFQTHNYNEQFF.

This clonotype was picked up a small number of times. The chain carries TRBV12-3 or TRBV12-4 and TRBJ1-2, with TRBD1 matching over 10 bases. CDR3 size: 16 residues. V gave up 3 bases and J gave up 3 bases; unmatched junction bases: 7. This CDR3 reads CASSFRTGGLDYGYTF. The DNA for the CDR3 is TGTGCCAGCAGTTTTCGGACAGGGGGACTCGACTATGGCTACACCTTC.

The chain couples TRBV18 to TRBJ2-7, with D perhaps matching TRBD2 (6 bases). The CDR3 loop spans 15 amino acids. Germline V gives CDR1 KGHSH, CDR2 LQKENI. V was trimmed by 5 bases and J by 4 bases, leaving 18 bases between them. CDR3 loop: CASSSSIADAYEQYF. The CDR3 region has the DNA TGTGCCAGCTCATCATCCATAGCGGACGCTTACGAGCAGTACTTC.

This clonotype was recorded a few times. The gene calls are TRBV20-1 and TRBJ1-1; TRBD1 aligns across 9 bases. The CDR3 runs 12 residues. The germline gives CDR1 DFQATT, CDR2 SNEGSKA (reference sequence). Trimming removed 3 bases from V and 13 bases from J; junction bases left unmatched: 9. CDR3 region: CSASIGQGLDFF. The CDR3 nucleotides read TGCAGTGCTAGTATAGGACAGGGGCTGGATTTCTTT.

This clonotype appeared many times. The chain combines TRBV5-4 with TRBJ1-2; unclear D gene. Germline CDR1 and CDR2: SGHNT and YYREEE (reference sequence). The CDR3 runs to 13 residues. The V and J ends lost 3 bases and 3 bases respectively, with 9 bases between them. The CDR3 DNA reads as TGTGCCAGCAGCTCCGACGGAGACTATGGCTACACCTTC. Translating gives CASSSDGDYGYTF.

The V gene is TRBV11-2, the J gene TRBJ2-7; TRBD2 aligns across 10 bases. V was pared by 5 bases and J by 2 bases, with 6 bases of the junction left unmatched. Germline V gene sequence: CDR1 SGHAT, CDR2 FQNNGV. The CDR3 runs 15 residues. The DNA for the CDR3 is TGTGCCAGCAGCCAAATAGCGGGAGGAACCTACGAGCAGTACTTC. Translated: CASSQIAGGTYEQYF.